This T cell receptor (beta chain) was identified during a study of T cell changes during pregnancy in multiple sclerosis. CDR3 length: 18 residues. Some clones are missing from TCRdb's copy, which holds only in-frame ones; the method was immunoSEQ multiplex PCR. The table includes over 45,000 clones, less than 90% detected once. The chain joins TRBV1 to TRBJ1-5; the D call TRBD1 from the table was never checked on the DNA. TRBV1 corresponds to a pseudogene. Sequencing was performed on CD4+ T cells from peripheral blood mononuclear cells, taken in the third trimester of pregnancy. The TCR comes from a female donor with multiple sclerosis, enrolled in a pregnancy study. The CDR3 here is CTSSQDLGAPAAFQPQHF. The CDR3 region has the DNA TGCACCAGCAGCCAAGATCTAGGGGCTCCTGCCGCTTTCCAGCCCCAGCATTTT.